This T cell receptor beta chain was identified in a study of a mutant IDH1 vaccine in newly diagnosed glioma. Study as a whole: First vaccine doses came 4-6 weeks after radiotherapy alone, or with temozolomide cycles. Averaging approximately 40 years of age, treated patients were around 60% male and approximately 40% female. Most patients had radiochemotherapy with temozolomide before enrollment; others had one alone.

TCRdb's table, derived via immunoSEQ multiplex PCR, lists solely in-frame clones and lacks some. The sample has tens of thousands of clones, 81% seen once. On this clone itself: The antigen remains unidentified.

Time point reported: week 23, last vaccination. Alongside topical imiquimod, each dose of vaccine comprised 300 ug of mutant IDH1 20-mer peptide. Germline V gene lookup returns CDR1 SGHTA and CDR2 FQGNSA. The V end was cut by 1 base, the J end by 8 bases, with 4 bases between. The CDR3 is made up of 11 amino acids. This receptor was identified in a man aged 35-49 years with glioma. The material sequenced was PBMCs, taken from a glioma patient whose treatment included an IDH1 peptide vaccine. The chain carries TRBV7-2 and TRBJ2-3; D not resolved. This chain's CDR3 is CASSLVVTQYF. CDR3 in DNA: TGTGCCAGCAGCTTAGTGGTTACGCAGTATTTT.